A selection of T cell receptor beta chains follows, all from one sample in a study of beta chain features in type 1 diabetes. Profiling relied on immunoSEQ multiplex PCR, and the TCRdb table lists in-frame clones only, not all of them. This sample has roughly 250,000 clones, with roughly 70% found just once. The sample was naive CD4+ T cells from blood. The source of these receptors is a young man in good health. Both conserved end residues are part of each CDR3. The D gene is left open where the match is weak. Rows give clone size only sometimes, using once, few, many, or a class for an expanded clone.

CDR3 length: 11
V gene: TRBV30
clone size: -
D gene: -
J gene: TRBJ2-7
CDR3 protein: CAWSKAYEQYF
CDR3 DNA: TGTGCCTGGAGTAAGGCGTACGAGCAGTACTTC

CDR3 length: 16
V gene: TRBV25-1
clone size: -
D gene: -
J gene: TRBJ2-6
CDR3 protein: CASNGRGVPGANVLTF
CDR3 DNA: TGTGCCAGCAACGGAAGAGGAGTCCCTGGGGCCAACGTCCTGACTTTC

CDR3 length: 13
V gene: TRBV29-1
clone size: -
D gene: TRBD1
J gene: TRBJ2-7
CDR3 protein: CSVETGTAYEQYF
CDR3 DNA: TGCAGCGTCGAAACCGGGACAGCCTACGAGCAGTACTTC

CDR3 length: 15
V gene: TRBV15
clone size: -
D gene: -
J gene: TRBJ1-5
CDR3 protein: CATSRDWQGEQPQHF
CDR3 DNA: TGTGCCACCAGCAGAGATTGGCAGGGCGAACAGCCCCAGCATTTT

CDR3 length: 13
V gene: TRBV7-9
clone size: -
D gene: TRBD1
J gene: TRBJ2-7
CDR3 protein: CASSSPGQYEQYF
CDR3 DNA: TGTGCCAGCAGCTCCCCGGGACAGTACGAGCAGTACTTC

CDR3 length: 19
V gene: TRBV19
clone size: -
D gene: TRBD2
J gene: TRBJ2-1
CDR3 protein: CASSTPTGTSGSRRNEQFF
CDR3 DNA: TGTGCCAGCAGTACGCCCACGGGGACTAGCGGGAGTAGAAGGAATGAGCAGTTCTTC

CDR3 length: 13
V gene: TRBV10-3
clone size: -
D gene: -
J gene: TRBJ2-4
CDR3 protein: CAISQGAPDIQYF
CDR3 DNA: TGTGCCATCAGCCAAGGGGCCCCGGACATTCAGTACTTC

CDR3 length: 18
V gene: TRBV2
clone size: -
D gene: -
J gene: TRBJ2-2
CDR3 protein: CASSRLTTGQVNTGELFF
CDR3 DNA: TGTGCCAGCAGTCGACTCACAACGGGACAAGTGAACACCGGGGAGCTGTTTTTT

CDR3 length: 11
V gene: TRBV7-2
clone size: -
D gene: -
J gene: TRBJ2-7
CDR3 protein: CASSPSYEQYF
CDR3 DNA: TGTGCCAGCAGCCCTTCCTACGAGCAGTACTTC

CDR3 length: 14
V gene: TRBV10-3
clone size: -
D gene: -
J gene: TRBJ2-5
CDR3 protein: CAISGLGGSETQYF
CDR3 DNA: TGTGCCATCAGTGGGCTAGGGGGTTCTGAGACCCAGTACTTC

CDR3 length: 17
V gene: TRBV7-9
clone size: few
D gene: TRBD1
J gene: TRBJ1-4
CDR3 protein: CASSPAIPGQGREKLFF
CDR3 DNA: TGTGCCAGCAGCCCGGCCATCCCGGGACAGGGTAGGGAAAAACTGTTTTTT

CDR3 length: 12
V gene: TRBV30
clone size: once
D gene: TRBD1
J gene: TRBJ1-2
CDR3 protein: CAWSWTGDGYTF
CDR3 DNA: TGTGCCTGGAGTTGGACAGGGGATGGCTACACCTTC

CDR3 length: 13
V gene: TRBV30
clone size: -
D gene: -
J gene: TRBJ1-5
CDR3 protein: CAWNGGSNQPQHF
CDR3 DNA: TGTGCCTGGAACGGCGGCAGCAATCAGCCCCAGCATTTT

CDR3 length: 14
V gene: TRBV21-1
clone size: -
D gene: -
J gene: TRBJ2-7
CDR3 protein: CASSPWARVYEQYF
CDR3 DNA: TGTGCCAGCAGCCCCTGGGCGAGGGTTTACGAGCAGTACTTC

CDR3 length: 14
V gene: TRBV30
clone size: -
D gene: -
J gene: TRBJ2-7
CDR3 protein: CAWSLTTRTYEQYF
CDR3 DNA: TGTGCCTGGAGTCTCACTACTCGGACCTACGAGCAGTACTTC

CDR3 length: 16
V gene: TRBV18
clone size: once
D gene: -
J gene: TRBJ2-7
CDR3 protein: CASSPSGPGPTYEQYF
CDR3 DNA: TGTGCCAGCTCACCAAGCGGACCCGGGCCGACCTACGAGCAGTACTTC

CDR3 length: 13
V gene: TRBV4-2
clone size: -
D gene: -
J gene: TRBJ2-3
CDR3 protein: CASSPQEKDTQYF
CDR3 DNA: TGTGCCAGCAGCCCCCAGGAGAAAGATACGCAGTATTTT

CDR3 length: 13
V gene: TRBV11-2
clone size: -
D gene: -
J gene: TRBJ1-2
CDR3 protein: CASSPLGPYGYTF
CDR3 DNA: TGTGCCAGCAGCCCACTCGGGCCCTATGGCTACACCTTC

CDR3 length: 14
V gene: TRBV5-1
clone size: -
D gene: TRBD1
J gene: TRBJ2-5
CDR3 protein: CASSPGQGAETQYF
CDR3 DNA: TGCGCCAGCAGCCCGGGACAGGGGGCAGAGACCCAGTACTTC

CDR3 length: 13
V gene: TRBV29-1
clone size: few
D gene: -
J gene: TRBJ1-1
CDR3 protein: CSVGPGMNTEAFF
CDR3 DNA: TGCAGCGTTGGTCCAGGGATGAACACTGAAGCTTTCTTT

CDR3 length: 12
V gene: TRBV19
clone size: few
D gene: -
J gene: TRBJ1-2
CDR3 protein: CASSIDGYGYTF
CDR3 DNA: TGTGCCAGTAGTATAGACGGATATGGCTACACCTTC

CDR3 length: 13
V gene: TRBV14
clone size: -
D gene: -
J gene: TRBJ2-5
CDR3 protein: CASSQDLSETQYF
CDR3 DNA: TGTGCCAGCAGCCAAGATTTATCTGAGACCCAGTACTTC

CDR3 length: 15
V gene: TRBV10-2
clone size: -
D gene: -
J gene: TRBJ1-6
CDR3 protein: CASSELQGGNSPLHF
CDR3 DNA: TGCGCCAGCAGTGAGTTGCAGGGAGGGAATTCACCCCTCCACTTT

CDR3 length: 15
V gene: TRBV30
clone size: -
D gene: -
J gene: TRBJ1-4
CDR3 protein: CAWRPKVYSNEKLFF
CDR3 DNA: TGTGCCTGGAGGCCGAAAGTGTATAGCAACGAAAAACTGTTTTTT

CDR3 length: 16
V gene: TRBV15
clone size: few
D gene: -
J gene: TRBJ2-1
CDR3 protein: CATSRDRTPTYNEQFF
CDR3 DNA: TGTGCCACCAGCAGAGATCGGACACCCACCTACAATGAGCAGTTCTTC

CDR3 length: 12
V gene: TRBV30
clone size: once
D gene: -
J gene: TRBJ2-2
CDR3 protein: CAWADRSWELFF
CDR3 DNA: TGTGCCTGGGCCGACAGGTCTTGGGAGCTGTTTTTT

CDR3 length: 14
V gene: TRBV29-1
clone size: -
D gene: TRBD2
J gene: TRBJ2-3
CDR3 protein: CSVGGLASTDTQYF
CDR3 DNA: TGCAGCGTTGGGGGACTAGCGTCCACAGATACGCAGTATTTT

CDR3 length: 15
V gene: TRBV25-1
clone size: few
D gene: -
J gene: TRBJ2-3
CDR3 protein: CASSSLGTPTDTQYF
CDR3 DNA: TGTGCCAGCAGTAGCCTCGGGACACCAACAGATACGCAGTATTTT

CDR3 length: 12
V gene: TRBV30
clone size: -
D gene: -
J gene: TRBJ2-7
CDR3 protein: CAWSESSYEQYF
CDR3 DNA: TGTGCCTGGAGTGAGTCCTCCTACGAGCAGTACTTC

CDR3 length: 13
V gene: TRBV18
clone size: -
D gene: -
J gene: TRBJ1-1
CDR3 protein: CASSKEESTEAFF
CDR3 DNA: TGTGCCAGCTCTAAGGAGGAAAGCACTGAAGCTTTCTTT

CDR3 length: 15
V gene: TRBV4-3
clone size: -
D gene: -
J gene: TRBJ2-1
CDR3 protein: CASSQGESSYNEQFF
CDR3 DNA: TGCGCCAGCAGCCAAGGCGAGAGCTCCTACAATGAGCAGTTCTTC

CDR3 length: 13
V gene: TRBV28
clone size: -
D gene: TRBD1
J gene: TRBJ2-7
CDR3 protein: CASSSTGRHEQYF
CDR3 DNA: TGTGCCAGCAGTTCGACAGGGCGGCACGAGCAGTACTTC

CDR3 length: 13
V gene: TRBV29-1
clone size: -
D gene: -
J gene: TRBJ2-1
CDR3 protein: CSVAPRGYNEQFF
CDR3 DNA: TGCAGCGTTGCTCCTAGGGGATACAATGAGCAGTTCTTC

CDR3 length: 14
V gene: TRBV4-1
clone size: once
D gene: TRBD1
J gene: TRBJ2-3
CDR3 protein: CASSQDQGEDTQYF
CDR3 DNA: TGCGCCAGCAGCCAAGATCAGGGGGAAGATACGCAGTATTTT

CDR3 length: 14
V gene: TRBV5-1
clone size: -
D gene: TRBD1
J gene: TRBJ1-2
CDR3 protein: CASSSGQGHYGYTF
CDR3 DNA: TGCGCCAGCAGCTCGGGACAGGGACACTATGGCTACACCTTC

CDR3 length: 14
V gene: TRBV30
clone size: -
D gene: TRBD2
J gene: TRBJ2-5
CDR3 protein: CAWRSPGLQETQYF
CDR3 DNA: TGTGCCTGGAGGAGTCCGGGACTACAAGAGACCCAGTACTTC

CDR3 length: 12
V gene: TRBV29-1
clone size: -
D gene: -
J gene: TRBJ2-7
CDR3 protein: CSVVVTPGEQYF
CDR3 DNA: TGCAGCGTTGTGGTGACGCCAGGCGAGCAGTACTTC

CDR3 length: 16
V gene: TRBV7-2
clone size: -
D gene: TRBD2
J gene: TRBJ2-5
CDR3 protein: CASSPRRLAGGETQYF
CDR3 DNA: TGTGCCAGCAGCCCCCGCCGGCTAGCGGGAGGGGAGACCCAGTACTTC

CDR3 length: 13
V gene: TRBV30
clone size: once
D gene: TRBD1
J gene: TRBJ1-2
CDR3 protein: CAWSGGQGHGYTF
CDR3 DNA: TGTGCCTGGAGCGGGGGACAGGGCCATGGCTACACCTTC

CDR3 length: 19
V gene: TRBV29-1
clone size: -
D gene: -
J gene: TRBJ2-5
CDR3 protein: CSVEGEGLGAKPGKETQYF
CDR3 DNA: TGCAGCGTTGAAGGGGAAGGGTTAGGGGCAAAGCCCGGGAAAGAGACCCAGTACTTC

CDR3 length: 11
V gene: TRBV11-2
clone size: once
D gene: -
J gene: TRBJ2-5
CDR3 protein: CASSQWETQYF
CDR3 DNA: TGTGCCAGCAGCCAGTGGGAGACCCAGTACTTC

CDR3 length: 13
V gene: TRBV28
clone size: -
D gene: -
J gene: TRBJ2-3
CDR3 protein: CASSFGGTDTQYF
CDR3 DNA: TGTGCCAGCAGTTTCGGGGGCACAGATACGCAGTATTTT

CDR3 length: 13
V gene: TRBV30
clone size: -
D gene: -
J gene: TRBJ2-3
CDR3 protein: CACQGGHTDTQYF
CDR3 DNA: TGTGCCTGCCAAGGGGGACACACAGATACGCAGTATTTT

CDR3 length: 14
V gene: TRBV5-1
clone size: -
D gene: TRBD1
J gene: TRBJ2-5
CDR3 protein: CASRPGTGLETQYF
CDR3 DNA: TGCGCCAGCAGGCCCGGGACAGGGTTAGAGACCCAGTACTTC

CDR3 length: 14
V gene: TRBV13
clone size: -
D gene: -
J gene: TRBJ2-1
CDR3 protein: CASSSPWPSNEQFF
CDR3 DNA: TGTGCCAGCAGCTCTCCGTGGCCCTCCAATGAGCAGTTCTTC

CDR3 length: 13
V gene: TRBV7-9
clone size: few
D gene: -
J gene: TRBJ2-1
CDR3 protein: CASSLDTSNEQFF
CDR3 DNA: TGTGCCAGCAGCTTAGACACCTCCAATGAGCAGTTCTTC

CDR3 length: 15
V gene: TRBV29-1
clone size: -
D gene: -
J gene: TRBJ2-3
CDR3 protein: CSVDRQGVGTDTQYF
CDR3 DNA: TGCAGCGTTGATAGGCAGGGTGTGGGCACAGATACGCAGTATTTT

CDR3 length: 12
V gene: TRBV29-1
clone size: -
D gene: TRBD1
J gene: TRBJ2-5
CDR3 protein: CSGQGAPETQYF
CDR3 DNA: TGCAGCGGACAGGGGGCCCCGGAGACCCAGTACTTC

CDR3 length: 15
V gene: TRBV15
clone size: -
D gene: -
J gene: TRBJ2-5
CDR3 protein: CATSRSLKSGETQYF
CDR3 DNA: TGTGCCACCAGCAGATCACTCAAAAGCGGAGAGACCCAGTACTTC

CDR3 length: 11
V gene: TRBV2
clone size: few
D gene: -
J gene: TRBJ2-5
CDR3 protein: CASSEEETQYF
CDR3 DNA: TGTGCCAGCAGTGAAGAAGAGACCCAGTACTTC

CDR3 length: 13
V gene: TRBV9
clone size: -
D gene: -
J gene: TRBJ1-2
CDR3 protein: CASSVDRVDGYTF
CDR3 DNA: TGTGCCAGCAGCGTAGACAGGGTTGATGGCTACACCTTC

CDR3 length: 13
V gene: TRBV30
clone size: -
D gene: TRBD1
J gene: TRBJ1-2
CDR3 protein: CAWSVTTGVGYTF
CDR3 DNA: TGTGCCTGGAGTGTTACAACAGGGGTCGGCTACACCTTC

CDR3 length: 14
V gene: TRBV30
clone size: -
D gene: TRBD2
J gene: TRBJ2-1
CDR3 protein: CACRTSGVYNEQFF
CDR3 DNA: TGTGCCTGCCGGACTAGCGGGGTTTACAATGAGCAGTTCTTC

CDR3 length: 13
V gene: TRBV4-3
clone size: few
D gene: -
J gene: TRBJ2-5
CDR3 protein: CASSQDRSGTQYF
CDR3 DNA: TGCGCCAGCAGCCAAGATAGGTCTGGGACCCAGTACTTC

CDR3 length: 13
V gene: TRBV13
clone size: -
D gene: -
J gene: TRBJ2-7
CDR3 protein: CASSLKDLNEQYF
CDR3 DNA: TGTGCCAGCAGCTTAAAGGATCTAAACGAGCAGTACTTC